This T cell receptor beta chain was documented in a study of follicular helper T cells after annual influenza vaccination. Findings and limits, study-wide: Most later recoveries of Day 7 ICOS+CD38+ clones were ICOS-CD38- cTfh. Rare clonotypes were missed; only roughly 9.5-23% of cells gave TCRB.

Survey level resolution was used for TCRB sequencing. Some clones are missing from TCRdb's copy, which holds only in-frame ones; the method was immunoSEQ multiplex PCR. The sample holds about 6,600 clones, roughly 76% seen once. The germline CDR1 and CDR2 sequences are MNHEY and SVGAGI. Trimming pared 11 bases from V and 2 bases from J, leaving 13 bases between. There are 12 residues in the CDR3. Described time point: 2015-2016 season, 7 days after influenza vaccination. Donors were community-dwelling with no influenza vaccine in the prior 6 months. As for this clone: Its specificity is unknown.

This sample comprised CXCR5- memory CD4+ T cells sorted from blood, obtained 7 days after influenza vaccination. V and J are TRBV6-5 and TRBJ2-7; possible D gene TRBD1, 5 bases. The clonotype originates from an adult who received the influenza vaccine. The DNA for the CDR3 is TGTGCCTGCACAGGCAGCGCCTACGAGCAGTACTTC. This gives the protein CACTGSAYEQYF.